Listed below are T cell receptor beta chains from one sample, sequenced in a study of T cell repertoires in cytomegalovirus infection. A single record per CDR3 protein comes from TCRdb applying MiXCR to the reads. The sample lists more than 500,000 distinct CDR3 sequences; approximately 15% were seen once. The sample taken for sequencing was CD8+ T cells from PBMCs. The receptors shown here come from a human donor in good health (CMV status not recorded). Some clones in this sample may be carry-over from other donors' samples. The CDR3 runs from the conserved cysteine through the conserved F or W. Fields, in order: V gene, J gene, D gene, clone size, CDR3 protein, CDR3 DNA. The D gene is left open where the match is weak. Where a row states a size, it is once, few, many or the class of an expanded clone; other rows omit it.

TRBV12-5	TRBJ1-1	-	many	CASGLGKDTEAFF	TGTGCTAGTGGTTTGGGTAAAGACACTGAAGCTTTCTTT
TRBV19	TRBJ2-3	-	few	CASSLDPTPPTDTQYF	TGTGCCAGTAGTTTAGACCCAACCCCGCCTACAGATACGCAGTATTTT
TRBV7-9	TRBJ1-1	TRBD1	-	CASSFTPGQGALNTEAFF	TGTGCCAGCAGCTTTACCCCGGGACAGGGGGCGTTGAACACTGAAGCTTTCTTT
TRBV11-3	TRBJ2-1	TRBD2	many	CASSPGLAGPNEQFF	TGTGCCAGCAGCCCCGGACTAGCGGGCCCCAATGAGCAGTTCTTC
TRBV19	TRBJ2-3	-	few	CASAGLLGLDTQYF	TGTGCCAGTGCCGGACTTCTTGGATTAGATACGCAGTATTTT
TRBV7-9	TRBJ2-1	-	many	CASTRDPGSNEQFF	TGTGCCAGCACCCGGGACCCAGGAAGCAATGAGCAGTTCTTC
TRBV7-3	TRBJ2-5	-	many	CASSLKTRRETQYF	TGTGCCAGCAGCTTAAAGACTAGGCGGGAGACCCAGTACTTC
TRBV29-1	TRBJ2-7	TRBD1	-	CSVRDRASYEQYF	TGCAGCGTCCGGGACAGGGCATCATACGAGCAGTACTTC
TRBV20-1	TRBJ2-3	-	-	CSASGRSSTDTQYF	TGCAGTGCTAGCGGACGGTCTAGCACAGATACGCAGTATTTT
TRBV20-1	TRBJ2-7	TRBD2	few	CSAPFWTSGFAYEQYF	TGCAGTGCCCCCTTTTGGACTAGCGGGTTTGCCTACGAGCAGTACTTC
TRBV20-1	TRBJ2-7	-	-	CSSLRGYEQYF	TGCAGTTCCCTTAGAGGTTACGAGCAGTACTTC
TRBV14	TRBJ2-1	-	few	CASSIGGMLQFF	TGTGCCAGCAGTATCGGGGGAATGTTGCAGTTCTTC
TRBV15	TRBJ1-3	-	-	CATSPSRGSGNTIYF	TGTGCCACCAGCCCGAGTAGGGGCTCCGGAAACACCATATATTTT
TRBV10-3	TRBJ1-2	-	-	CAIRGLTERYGYTF	TGTGCCATCAGGGGACTAACCGAGAGGTATGGCTACACCTTC
TRBV4-1	TRBJ2-7	TRBD2	-	CASSQVGTRIIYEQYF	TGCGCCAGCAGCCAAGTCGGGACTAGAATCATCTACGAGCAGTACTTC
TRBV15	TRBJ2-1	TRBD2	many	CATSGHAGGKNEQFF	TGTGCCACCAGCGGCCATGCGGGGGGGAAGAATGAGCAGTTCTTC
TRBV5-6	TRBJ2-7	-	-	CASSVSGGLSYEQYF	TGTGCCAGCTCCGTTTCTGGCGGACTCTCCTACGAGCAGTACTTC
TRBV6-1	TRBJ1-6	-	few	CASSEVDSNSPLHF	TGTGCCAGCAGTGAAGTGGACAGTAATTCACCCCTCCACTTT
TRBV20-1	TRBJ1-1	-	-	CSPGDQVLNTEAFF	TGCAGCCCCGGGGACCAGGTCTTGAACACTGAAGCTTTCTTT
TRBV7-4	TRBJ2-2	-	few	CASSLGFSGELFF	TGTGCCAGCAGCTTGGGGTTTTCCGGGGAGCTGTTTTTT
TRBV6-1	TRBJ2-1	TRBD2	many	CASSEDDSGGYNEQFF	TGTGCCAGCAGTGAAGACGACAGCGGGGGGTACAATGAGCAGTTCTTC
TRBV4-2	TRBJ2-1	-	many	CASSLPSGNEQFF	TGTGCCAGCAGCCTCCCCTCCGGAAATGAGCAGTTCTTC
TRBV28	TRBJ2-7	TRBD1	many	CASRRPGQGVPSYEQYF	TGTGCCAGCAGAAGACCGGGACAGGGGGTTCCCTCCTACGAGCAGTACTTC
TRBV11-3	TRBJ2-3	TRBD2	-	CASSLRLAGGDTQYF	TGTGCCAGCAGCTTACGGCTAGCGGGGGGGGATACGCAGTATTTT
TRBV5-4	TRBJ2-1	TRBD2	many	CASSPGLASDNEQFF	TGTGCCAGCAGCCCGGGACTAGCGAGTGACAATGAGCAGTTCTTC
TRBV27	TRBJ2-1	TRBD1	few	CASTPVKGGAHNEQFF	TGTGCCAGCACCCCGGTCAAAGGGGGCGCCCACAATGAGCAGTTCTTC
TRBV11-2	TRBJ1-3	-	-	CASSLVGGGNTIYF	TGTGCCAGCAGCTTAGTAGGAGGGGGAAACACCATATATTTT
TRBV6-1	TRBJ2-7	TRBD2	many	CASSEASGYYEQYF	TGTGCCAGCAGTGAAGCTAGCGGGTACTACGAGCAGTACTTC
TRBV5-4	TRBJ2-5	-	-	CASSHLPPDGVRETQYF	TGTGCCAGCAGTCATTTACCTCCGGACGGGGTGAGGGAGACCCAGTACTTC
TRBV5-5	TRBJ2-7	-	-	CASSPTGIAYEQYF	TGTGCCAGCAGCCCCACAGGGATAGCTTACGAGCAGTACTTC
TRBV27	TRBJ2-3	-	-	CAISLSQRAYYLVDTQYF	TGTGCCATCAGTTTATCGCAAAGGGCGTATTACCTTGTGGATACGCAGTATTTT
TRBV7-9	TRBJ2-2	-	-	CGAGTTLTGELFF	TGCGGGGCGGGGACAACATTAACCGGGGAGCTGTTTTTT
TRBV5-5	TRBJ1-2	-	few	CASSWGLRGNGYTF	TGTGCCAGCAGCTGGGGACTCCGGGGGAATGGCTACACCTTC
TRBV7-6	TRBJ1-1	-	many	CASSFIPENTEAFF	TGTGCCAGCAGCTTCATACCAGAGAACACTGAAGCTTTCTTT
TRBV6-1	TRBJ2-1	TRBD2	many	CASSLGGLAGGGSYNEQFF	TGTGCCAGCAGTTTAGGGGGACTAGCGGGAGGAGGGTCCTACAATGAGCAGTTCTTC
TRBV12-3/TRBV12-4	TRBJ1-1	-	many	CASSLGKTEAFF	TGTGCCAGCAGTTTAGGAAAAACTGAAGCTTTCTTT
TRBV5-5	TRBJ1-1	-	many	CASSLESGPEAFF	TGTGCCAGCAGCTTGGAATCGGGGCCTGAAGCTTTCTTT
TRBV7-9	TRBJ1-6	-	once	CASSPRDINSPLHF	TGTGCCAGCAGCCCACGGGACATTAATTCACCCCTCCACTTT
TRBV7-6	TRBJ2-3	TRBD2	many	CASSLAGGTFTDTQYF	TGTGCCAGCAGCTTAGCGGGGGGGACGTTCACAGATACGCAGTATTTT
TRBV19	TRBJ2-2	-	few	CASSTSGQFTGELFF	TGTGCCAGTAGTACCTCCGGACAGTTCACCGGGGAGCTGTTTTTT
TRBV7-2	TRBJ1-6	-	many	CASSSGALNSPLHF	TGTGCCAGCAGTTCAGGGGCTCTCAATTCACCCCTCCACTTT
TRBV12-3/TRBV12-4	TRBJ1-6	TRBD1	few	CASSLGQGASPLHF	TGTGCCAGCAGTTTAGGACAGGGGGCCTCACCCCTCCACTTT
TRBV5-1	TRBJ2-7	-	-	CASSFQQSSYEQYF	TGCGCCAGCAGCTTCCAGCAGAGCTCCTACGAGCAGTACTTC
TRBV12-3/TRBV12-4	TRBJ1-1	-	-	CASRGGAMNTEAFF	TGTGCAAGCAGGGGAGGGGCAATGAACACTGAAGCTTTCTTT
TRBV12-3/TRBV12-4	TRBJ2-1	TRBD2	many	CASSLLAGEGYNEQFF	TGTGCCAGCAGCCTACTAGCGGGAGAGGGCTACAATGAGCAGTTCTTC